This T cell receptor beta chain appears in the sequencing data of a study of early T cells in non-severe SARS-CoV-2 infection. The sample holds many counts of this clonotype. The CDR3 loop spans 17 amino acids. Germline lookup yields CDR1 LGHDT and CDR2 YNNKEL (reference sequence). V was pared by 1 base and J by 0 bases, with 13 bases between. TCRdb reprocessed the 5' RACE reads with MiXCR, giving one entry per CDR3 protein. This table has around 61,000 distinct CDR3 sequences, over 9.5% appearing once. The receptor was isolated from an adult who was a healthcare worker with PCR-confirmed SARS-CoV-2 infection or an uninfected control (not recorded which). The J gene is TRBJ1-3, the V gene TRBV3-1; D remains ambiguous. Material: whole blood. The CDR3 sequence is CASSQGGIRLSGNTIYF. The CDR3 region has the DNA TGTGCCAGCAGCCAAGGGGGAATTCGGCTCTCTGGAAACACCATATATTTT.